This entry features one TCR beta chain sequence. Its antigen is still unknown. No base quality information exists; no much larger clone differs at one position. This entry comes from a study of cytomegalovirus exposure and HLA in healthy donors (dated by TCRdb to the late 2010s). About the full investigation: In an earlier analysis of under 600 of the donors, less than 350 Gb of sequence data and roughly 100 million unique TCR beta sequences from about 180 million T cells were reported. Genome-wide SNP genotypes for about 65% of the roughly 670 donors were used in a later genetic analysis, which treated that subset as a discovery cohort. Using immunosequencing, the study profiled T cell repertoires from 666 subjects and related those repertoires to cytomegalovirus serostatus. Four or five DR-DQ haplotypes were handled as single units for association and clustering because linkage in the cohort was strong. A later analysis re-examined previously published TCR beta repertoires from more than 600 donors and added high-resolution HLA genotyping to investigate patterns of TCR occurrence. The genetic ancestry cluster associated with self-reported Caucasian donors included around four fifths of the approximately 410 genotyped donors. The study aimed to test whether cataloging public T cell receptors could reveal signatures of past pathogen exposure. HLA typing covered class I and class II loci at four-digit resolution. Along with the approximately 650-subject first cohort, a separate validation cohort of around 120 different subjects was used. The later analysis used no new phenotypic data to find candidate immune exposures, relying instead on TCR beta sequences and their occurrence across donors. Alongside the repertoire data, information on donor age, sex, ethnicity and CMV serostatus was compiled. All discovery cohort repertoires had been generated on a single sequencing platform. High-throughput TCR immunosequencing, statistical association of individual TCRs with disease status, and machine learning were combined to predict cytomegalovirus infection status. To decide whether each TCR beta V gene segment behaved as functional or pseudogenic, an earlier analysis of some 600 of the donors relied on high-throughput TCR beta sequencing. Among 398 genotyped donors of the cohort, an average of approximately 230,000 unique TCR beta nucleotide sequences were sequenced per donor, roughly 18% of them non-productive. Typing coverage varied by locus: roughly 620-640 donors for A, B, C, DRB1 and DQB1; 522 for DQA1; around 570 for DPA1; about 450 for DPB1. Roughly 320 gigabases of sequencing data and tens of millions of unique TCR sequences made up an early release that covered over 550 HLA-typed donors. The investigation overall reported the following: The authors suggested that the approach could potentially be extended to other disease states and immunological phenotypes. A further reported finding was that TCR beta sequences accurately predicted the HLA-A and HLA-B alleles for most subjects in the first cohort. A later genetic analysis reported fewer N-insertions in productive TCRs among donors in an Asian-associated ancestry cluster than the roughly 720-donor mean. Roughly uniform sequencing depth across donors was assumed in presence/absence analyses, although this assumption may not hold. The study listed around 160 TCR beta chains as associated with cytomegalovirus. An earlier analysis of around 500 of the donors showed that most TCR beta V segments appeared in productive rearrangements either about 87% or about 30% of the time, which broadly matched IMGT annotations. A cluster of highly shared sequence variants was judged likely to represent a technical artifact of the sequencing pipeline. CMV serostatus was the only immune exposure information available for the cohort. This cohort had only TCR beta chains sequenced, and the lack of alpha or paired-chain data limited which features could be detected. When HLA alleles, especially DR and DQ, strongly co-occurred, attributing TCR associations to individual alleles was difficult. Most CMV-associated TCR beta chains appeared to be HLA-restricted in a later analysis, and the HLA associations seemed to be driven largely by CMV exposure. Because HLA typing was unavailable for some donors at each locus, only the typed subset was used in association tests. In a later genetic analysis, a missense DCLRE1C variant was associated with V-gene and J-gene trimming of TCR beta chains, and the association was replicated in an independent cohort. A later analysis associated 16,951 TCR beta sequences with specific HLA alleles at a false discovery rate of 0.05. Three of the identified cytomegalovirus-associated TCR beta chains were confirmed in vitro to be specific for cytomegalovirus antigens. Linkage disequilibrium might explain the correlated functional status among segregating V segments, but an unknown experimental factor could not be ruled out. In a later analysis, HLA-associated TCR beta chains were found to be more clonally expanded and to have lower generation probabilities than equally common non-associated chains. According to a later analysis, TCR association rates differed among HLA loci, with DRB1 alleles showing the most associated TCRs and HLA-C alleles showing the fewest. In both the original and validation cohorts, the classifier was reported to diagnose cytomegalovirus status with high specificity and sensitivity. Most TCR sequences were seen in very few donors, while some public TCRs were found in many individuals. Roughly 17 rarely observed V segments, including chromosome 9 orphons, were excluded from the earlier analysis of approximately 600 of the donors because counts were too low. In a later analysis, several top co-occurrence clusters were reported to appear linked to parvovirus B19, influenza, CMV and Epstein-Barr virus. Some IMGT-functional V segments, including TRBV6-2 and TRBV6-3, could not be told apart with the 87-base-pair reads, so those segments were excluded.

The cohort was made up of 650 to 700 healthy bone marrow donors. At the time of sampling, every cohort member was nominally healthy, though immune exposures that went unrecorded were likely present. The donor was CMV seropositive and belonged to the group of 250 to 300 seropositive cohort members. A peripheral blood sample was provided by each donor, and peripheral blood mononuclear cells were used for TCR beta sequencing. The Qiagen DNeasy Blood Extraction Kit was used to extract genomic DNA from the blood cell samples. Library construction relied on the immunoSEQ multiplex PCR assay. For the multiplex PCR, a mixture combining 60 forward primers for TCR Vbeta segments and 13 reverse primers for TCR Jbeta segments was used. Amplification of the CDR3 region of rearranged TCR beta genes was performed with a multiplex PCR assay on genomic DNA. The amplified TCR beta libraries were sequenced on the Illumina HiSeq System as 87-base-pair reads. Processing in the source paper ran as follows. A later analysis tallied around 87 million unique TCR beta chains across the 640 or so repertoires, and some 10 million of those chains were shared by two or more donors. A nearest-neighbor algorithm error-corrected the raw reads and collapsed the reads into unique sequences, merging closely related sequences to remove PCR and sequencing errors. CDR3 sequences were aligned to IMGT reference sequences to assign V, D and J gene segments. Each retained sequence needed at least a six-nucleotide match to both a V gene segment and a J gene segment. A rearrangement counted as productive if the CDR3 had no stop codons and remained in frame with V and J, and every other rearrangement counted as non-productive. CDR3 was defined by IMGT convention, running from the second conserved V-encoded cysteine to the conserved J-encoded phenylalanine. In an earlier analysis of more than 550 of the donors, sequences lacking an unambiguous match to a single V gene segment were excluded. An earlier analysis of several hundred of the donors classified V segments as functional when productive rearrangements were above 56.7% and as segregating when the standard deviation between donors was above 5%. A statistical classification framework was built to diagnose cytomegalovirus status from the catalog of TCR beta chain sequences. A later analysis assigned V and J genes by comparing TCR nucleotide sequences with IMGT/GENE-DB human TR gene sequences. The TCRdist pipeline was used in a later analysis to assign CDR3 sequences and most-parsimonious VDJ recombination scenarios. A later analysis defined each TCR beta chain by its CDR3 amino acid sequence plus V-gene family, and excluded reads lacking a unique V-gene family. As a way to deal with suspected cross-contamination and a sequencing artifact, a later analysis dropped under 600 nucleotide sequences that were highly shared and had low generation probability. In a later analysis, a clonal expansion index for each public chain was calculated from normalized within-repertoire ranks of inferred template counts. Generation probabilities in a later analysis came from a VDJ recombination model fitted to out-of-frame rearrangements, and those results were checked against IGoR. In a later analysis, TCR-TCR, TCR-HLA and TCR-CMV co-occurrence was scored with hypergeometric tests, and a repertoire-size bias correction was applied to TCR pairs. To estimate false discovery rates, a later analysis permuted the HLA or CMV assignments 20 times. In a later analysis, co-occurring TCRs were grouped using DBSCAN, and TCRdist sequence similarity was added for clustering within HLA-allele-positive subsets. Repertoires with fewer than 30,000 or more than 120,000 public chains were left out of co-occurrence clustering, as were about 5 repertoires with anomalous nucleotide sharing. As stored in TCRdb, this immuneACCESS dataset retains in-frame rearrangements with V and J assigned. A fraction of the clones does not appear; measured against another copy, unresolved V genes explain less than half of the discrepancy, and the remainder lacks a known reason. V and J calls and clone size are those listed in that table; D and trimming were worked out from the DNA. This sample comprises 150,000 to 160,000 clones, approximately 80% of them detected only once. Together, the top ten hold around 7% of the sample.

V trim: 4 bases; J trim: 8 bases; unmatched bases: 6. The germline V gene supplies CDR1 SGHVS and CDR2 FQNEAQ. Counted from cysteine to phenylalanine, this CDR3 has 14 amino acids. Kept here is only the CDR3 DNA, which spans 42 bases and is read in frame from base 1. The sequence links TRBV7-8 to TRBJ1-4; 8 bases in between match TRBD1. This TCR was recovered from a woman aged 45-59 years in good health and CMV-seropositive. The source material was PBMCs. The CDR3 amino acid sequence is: CASSSGQGREKLFF. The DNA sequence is TGTGCCAGCAGCTCCGGACAGGGTCGCGAAAAACTGTTTTTT.